The 31 T cell receptor beta chains presented below share a single source sample, sequenced in a study of blood T cell repertoires in COVID-19. Some clones are missing from TCRdb's copy, which holds only in-frame ones; the method was immunoSEQ multiplex PCR. The sample lists approximately 400,000 clones, roughly four fifths occurring once. Sequencing input: PBMCs or T cells enriched from blood (not recorded which). The receptors come from a woman aged 45-65 years who had recovered from COVID-19.

The rearrangement joins TRBV18 to TRBJ2-7; possibly TRBD2 for D (6 bases). CDR3 length: 14 amino acids. The germline V gene encodes CDR1 KGHSH and CDR2 LQKENI. With 6 bases removed from V and 3 bases from J, the gap between germline ends came to 15 bases. The CDR3 nucleotides are TGTGCCAGCTCGTCCGGGACTGGACTCTACGAGCAGTACTTC. This translates into CASSSGTGLYEQYF.

The V call is TRBV7-2, the J call TRBJ2-7; D remains ambiguous. The germline V gene encodes CDR1 SGHTA and CDR2 FQGNSA. Trimming stripped 3 bases from V and 3 bases from J, with 18 bases between. The CDR3 has 16 residues. The CDR3 sequence: CASSFAGSQTLYEQYF. The CDR3, as DNA: TGTGCCAGCAGCTTTGCAGGCTCCCAAACTCTCTACGAGCAGTACTTC.

This chain links TRBV3-1 (or the pseudogene TRBV3-2) with TRBJ2-1; 9 nucleotides line up with TRBD2. With V trimmed by 0 bases and J by 9 bases, 9 bases remained unmatched. The CDR3 runs 16 residues. Germline V gene sequence: CDR1 LGHDT, CDR2 YNNKEL (reference sequence). As DNA, the CDR3 is TGTGCCAGCAGCCAAGACCCGGCTAGCGGGGCTCGTGAGCAGTTCTTC. Its translation: CASSQDPASGAREQFF.

V gene TRBV18 combines with J gene TRBJ2-1; 9 bases match TRBD2. The CDR3 spans 17 residues. CDR1 is KGHSH, CDR2 LQKENI, per germline. The V gene end was trimmed by 6 bases and the J gene end by 3 bases; junction bases not matched to a gene: 12. The CDR3 bases are TGTGCCAGCTCCACCGGTACTAGCGGGTTACTCTACAATGAGCAGTTCTTC. Protein product: CASSTGTSGLLYNEQFF.

This chain joins TRBV11-2 and TRBJ2-3, with TRBD2 matching 8 bases. J was trimmed by 3 bases and V by 5 bases; bases with no gene match: 10. This CDR3 spans 16 amino acids. The V gene's germline CDR1 is SGHAT and CDR2 FQNNGV. CDR3 DNA sequence: TGTGCCAGCAGCAAACCTTTTACTAGCGGTACAGATACGCAGTATTTT. Amino acids: CASSKPFTSGTDTQYF.

This clone has just a few counts. At the DNA level, this CDR3 is encoded by other sequences in the same sample as well. The genes are TRBV6-5 and TRBJ1-2, with 7 nucleotides matching TRBD1. Per germline, CDR1 MNHEY and CDR2 SVGAGI. Trimming removed 6 bases from V and 6 bases from J; junction bases left unmatched: 7. This CDR3 is built from 13 residues. CDR3: CASRNTGADGYTF. The CDR3 DNA is TGTGCCAGCAGGAATACAGGGGCTGATGGCTACACCTTC.

The gene calls are TRBV18 and TRBJ1-5, with 7 positions matching TRBD1. The CDR3 runs to 14 residues. Per the germline V gene, CDR1 is KGHSH and CDR2 is LQKENI. Losses at the gene ends were 3 bases for V and 3 bases for J; bases not matched to a gene: 2. In nucleotides, the CDR3 is TGTGCCAGCTCACCGACAGGGAACAATCAGCCCCAGCATTTT. Translated: CASSPTGNNQPQHF.

The rearrangement links TRBV14 to TRBJ1-2; D not resolved. Trimming left V 6 bases short and J 3 bases short, with 20 bases between. Germline lookup yields CDR1 SGHDN and CDR2 FVKESK. This CDR3 is built from 16 residues. DNA for the CDR3: TGTGCCAGCAGTCCAAGAATCCCCAGGAACCACTATGGCTACACCTTC. Its translation is CASSPRIPRNHYGYTF.

The gene calls are TRBV3-1 (or the pseudogene TRBV3-2) and TRBJ2-1, with 8 bases fitting TRBD2. Germline V gene data show CDR1 as LGHDT and CDR2 as YNNKEL (reference sequence). Trimming removed 4 bases from V and 8 bases from J; junction bases left unmatched: 7. This CDR3 spans 14 amino acids. CDR3 region: CASSPSGRIYEQFF. The CDR3 coding sequence is TGTGCCAGCAGCCCGAGCGGGAGAATCTATGAGCAGTTCTTC.

This clone was counted only a few times. This chain joins TRBV7-9 and TRBJ1-3, with TRBD1 matching over 7 bases. With V trimmed by 5 bases and J by 4 bases, 11 bases remained unmatched. Germline CDR1 is SEHNR and CDR2 is FQNEAQ (reference sequence). This CDR3 is built from 16 residues. The CDR3 loop is CASSAPRGGNGNTIYF. CDR3 sequence (DNA): TGTGCCAGCAGCGCCCCTAGAGGGGGCAACGGAAACACCATATATTTT. The full variable domain, its missing parts supplied by reference TRBV7-9 and TRBJ1-3, is DTGVSQNPRHKITKRGQNVTFRCDPISEHNRLYWYRQTLGQGPEFLTYFQNEAQLEKSRLLSDRFSAERPKGSFSTLEIQRTEQGDSAMYLCASSAPRGGNGNTIYFGEGSWLTVV.

Worth noting for this clone: Germline and junction disagree at one end, which may indicate a read error. The rearrangement links TRBV4-3 to TRBJ1-2; 7 bases map to TRBD1. The CDR3 is 16 residues long. In germline, CDR1 is LGHNA, CDR2 YSLEER. CDR3 loop: CASSQATGTANYGYTF. The CDR3 DNA sequence: TGCGCCAGCAGCCAAGCTACCGGGACAGCTAATTATGGCTACACCTTC.

The genes are TRBV2 and TRBJ2-1; 11 bases are shared with TRBD2. CDR3 size: 15 residues. Germline CDR1 reads SNHLY; CDR2 reads FYNNEI. After removal of 3 bases from V and 9 bases from J, the junction contained 7 bases not matched to a gene. The CDR3 region is CASSEDSGRAIEQFF. The DNA of the CDR3 is TGTGCCAGCAGTGAGGATAGCGGGAGGGCCATTGAGCAGTTCTTC. Complete variable domain (other parts from reference TRBV2 and TRBJ2-1): EPEVTQTPSHQVTQMGQEVILRCVPISNHLYFYWYRQILGQKVEFLVSFYNNEISEKSEIFDDQFSVERPDGSNFTLKIRSTKLEDSAMYFCASSEDSGRAIEQFFGPGTRLTVL.

The rearrangement joins TRBV7-8 to TRBJ2-7; 8 nucleotides agree with TRBD2. CDR3 length: 17 residues. Germline V gene lookup returns CDR1 SGHVS and CDR2 FQNEAQ. The V gene end was trimmed by 4 bases and the J gene end by 0 bases; junction bases not matched to a gene: 11. CDR3 bases: TGTGCCAGCAGCTCTTCTGGTCTAGCGGGTCGCTCCTACGAGCAGTACTTC. Amino acid sequence: CASSSSGLAGRSYEQYF.

The chain combines TRBV7-2 with TRBJ1-6; TRBD1 agrees at 8 bases. CDR3 length equals 17 residues. Losses at the gene ends were 3 bases for V and 7 bases for J; bases not matched to a gene: 11. The germline V gene has CDR1 SGHTA and CDR2 FQGNSA. Here the CDR3 reads CASSLGTGPQRNSPLHF. For the CDR3, the DNA is TGTGCCAGCAGCTTGGGGACAGGCCCGCAAAGGAATTCACCCCTCCACTTT.

The chain combines TRBV5-1 with TRBJ1-6; D is possibly TRBD1 (6 bases). Trimming took 0 bases from V and 9 from J, leaving 13 bases between them. CDR1 and CDR2 from the germline V gene are SGHRS and YFSETQ. CDR3 length equals 15 residues. The CDR3, as DNA: TGCGCCAGCAGCTTGGATGGGGGCGCAGGTTCACCCCTCCACTTT. Translated: CASSLDGGAGSPLHF.

This rearrangement joins TRBV7-2 to TRBJ2-7, with 7 nucleotides matching TRBD1. After removal of 2 bases from V and 11 bases from J, the junction contained 9 bases not matched to a gene. Germline V gene data show CDR1 as SGHTA and CDR2 as FQGNSA. The CDR3 consists of 13 residues. Written as DNA, the CDR3 is TGTGCCAGCAGCTTATACACCGACAGGGTGGAGTACTTC. It yields the protein CASSLYTDRVEYF.

The gene calls are TRBV4-2 and TRBJ1-2; D is perhaps TRBD1 (6 bases). The length of the CDR3 is 13 residues. V lost 0 bases, J lost 6 bases, and 8 bases lay in between. Germline V gene data show CDR1 as LGHNA and CDR2 as YNFKEQ. This chain's CDR3 is CASSQDAGDGYTF. CDR3 in DNA: TGTGCCAGCAGCCAAGATGCAGGGGATGGCTACACCTTC.

The V gene is TRBV6-5, the J gene TRBJ1-2, with unresolved D. Germline lookup yields CDR1 MNHEY and CDR2 SVGAGI. Between the trimmed V and J ends, which lost 7 bases and 4 bases, there was a span of 16 bases. This CDR3 comprises 14 residues. The CDR3 protein is CASIPAGSVYGYTF. DNA for the CDR3: TGTGCCAGCATCCCCGCTGGTTCAGTCTATGGCTACACCTTC.

V usage is TRBV29-1 and J usage is TRBJ1-2; D gene ambiguous. The CDR3 totals 8 residues. Germline CDR1 reads SQVTM; CDR2 reads ANQGSEA. CDR3 coding DNA: TGCACGTATAATGGCTACACCTTC. As protein: CTYNGYTF.

This clone was observed once. The chain has TRBV14 and TRBJ1-4; the match to TRBD1 covers 7 bases. Per germline, CDR1 SGHDN and CDR2 FVKESK. V was clipped by 4 bases and J by 0 bases; unmatched bases: 17. CDR3 length equals 20 residues. CDR3 region: CASSPWAGTASLATNEKLFF. As DNA, the CDR3 is TGTGCCAGCAGCCCCTGGGCTGGGACAGCAAGCTTAGCAACTAATGAAAAACTGTTTTTT.

The gene calls are TRBV27 and TRBJ1-1; perhaps TRBD1 as D (6 bases). The germline gives CDR1 MNHEY, CDR2 SMNVEV (reference sequence). V gave up 7 bases and J gave up 1 base, with 13 bases separating them. This CDR3 spans 14 amino acids. The CDR3 nucleotides read TGTGCCAGCACCCTCGACAGGTCGAACACTGAAGCTTTCTTT. The encoded protein is CASTLDRSNTEAFF.

The rearrangement links TRBV11-2 to TRBJ2-7; D may be TRBD1 (5 bases). Germline lookup yields CDR1 SGHAT and CDR2 FQNNGV. This CDR3 comprises 13 residues. V was pared by 3 bases and J by 5 bases, with 11 bases between. CDR3 in amino acids: CASSLTEENEQYF. In nucleotides, the CDR3 is TGTGCCAGCAGCTTGACAGAAGAGAACGAGCAGTACTTC.

The genes are TRBV27 and TRBJ1-1; weak D call: TRBD1 (6 bases). The CDR3 consists of 13 residues. Per germline, CDR1 MNHEY and CDR2 SMNVEV (reference sequence). V shed 4 bases and J shed 11 bases, with 17 bases lying between them. The CDR3 nucleotides are TGTGCCAGCAGTTCTGAAACGGACAGTGAGGCTTTCTTT. Its translation: CASSSETDSEAFF.

This CDR3 is CASSRALVTGSPYGYTF. CDR3 DNA: TGCGCCAGCAGCCGAGCCCTTGTGACAGGGTCCCCCTATGGCTACACCTTC. This chain connects TRBV4-3 to TRBJ1-2; 7 positions agree with TRBD1. CDR3 size: 17 residues. V gave up 4 bases and J gave up 4 bases; unmatched junction bases: 15. Germline V gives CDR1 LGHNA, CDR2 YSLEER.

Notes on this clone: The same CDR3 arises from other DNA sequences in this sample as well. V is TRBV7-9 and J is TRBJ1-5; 7 nucleotides agree with TRBD1. J gave up 1 base and V 0 bases, and 0 bases lay outside the gene matches. The germline V gene encodes CDR1 SEHNR and CDR2 FQNEAQ (reference sequence). The CDR3 runs 15 residues. The CDR3 bases are TGTGCCAGCAGCTTAGCGACAGGGAGCAATCAGCCCCAGCATTTT. Residues: CASSLATGSNQPQHF.

This clone has just one count. V usage is TRBV28 and J usage is TRBJ2-7; unclear D gene. Germline V gene lookup returns CDR1 MDHEN and CDR2 SYDVKM. The CDR3 covers 13 residues. The V gene lost 3 bases and the J gene lost 6 bases, with 12 bases spanning the gap. The CDR3: CASSFSGLLEQYF. The DNA for the CDR3 is TGTGCCAGCAGTTTCAGTGGTCTTCTCGAGCAGTACTTC.

The sample holds one count of this clone. The chain has TRBV7-3 and TRBJ2-2; 8 bases line up with TRBD2. This CDR3 is built from 18 residues. The V gene end was trimmed by 2 bases and the J gene end by 3 bases; junction bases not matched to a gene: 11. The V gene's germline CDR1 is SGHTA and CDR2 FQGTGA. The CDR3 DNA sequence: TGTGCCAGCAGCTTAGGCGCCGGGGCCGGGAGGGACACCGGGGAGCTGTTTTTT. It encodes CASSLGAGAGRDTGELFF.

This chain uses TRBV4-2 with TRBJ2-7, with D unresolved. Trimming shortened V by 4 bases and J by 6 bases, and 10 bases separated the two germline ends. The CDR3 runs 12 residues. The germline V gene has CDR1 LGHNA and CDR2 YNFKEQ. In DNA form, the CDR3 reads TGTGCCAGCAGCCCGAGGTGGTGCGAGCAGTACTTC. It translates to CASSPRWCEQYF.

The genes are TRBV27 and TRBJ2-7; 7 bases align to TRBD2. This CDR3 spans 17 amino acids. Germline lookup yields CDR1 MNHEY and CDR2 SMNVEV (reference sequence). The J segment lost 3 bases and the V segment lost 6 bases, leaving 17 bases of the junction unmatched. The CDR3, as DNA: TGTGCCAGCAGCCCGGGCCAGGCTAGCGGTTACTTCTACGAGCAGTACTTC. Its protein is CASSPGQASGYFYEQYF.

The chain joins TRBV7-2 to TRBJ2-7, with 10 positions matching TRBD2. The CDR3 extends over 14 amino acids. The germline V gene encodes CDR1 SGHTA and CDR2 FQGNSA. Trimming took 5 bases from V and 5 from J; bases not matched to a gene: 6. CDR3 sequence (DNA): TGTGCCAGCAGCGCTAGCGGGAGACTGGACGAGCAGTACTTC. Its translation: CASSASGRLDEQYF.

This sequence joins TRBV19 and TRBJ1-1, with 10 bases identical to TRBD1. J gave up 11 bases and V 8 bases, and 14 bases lay outside the gene matches. Per germline, CDR1 LNHDA and CDR2 SQIVND (reference sequence). There are 14 residues in the CDR3. The CDR3 DNA reads TGTGCCAGTGACCCCGGGACAGGGGACCGGGCTGCTTTCTTT. It is translated as CASDPGTGDRAAFF.